The rows below give T cell receptor beta chains drawn from one sample of a study of cytomegalovirus exposure and HLA in healthy donors. The protocol was immunoSEQ multiplex PCR, while the TCRdb copy is restricted to in-frame clones and leaves out a portion. This table holds 150,000 to 200,000 clones, 77% found once. The sample taken for sequencing was PBMCs. Source of these receptors: a woman aged 55-75 years in good health and CMV-seropositive. Both conserved end residues are part of each CDR3. The D gene is left open where the match is weak. Some rows have no size entry. The others give once, few or many, or a class for an expanded clone.

size | J | D | V | DNA | CDR3
NA | TRBJ2-1 | TRBD2 | TRBV28 | TGTGCCAGCAGCCCTAGGGGACTAGCGGGGGGGGGTTTCAACAATGAGCAGTTCTTC | CASSPRGLAGGGFNNEQFF
NA | TRBJ1-4 | NA | TRBV28 | TGTGCCAGCAGTTTAGAGTATGAAAAACTGTTTTTT | CASSLEYEKLFF
NA | TRBJ2-6 | NA | TRBV28 | TGTGCCGCCGGGGGTGCTGGGGCCAACGGCCTGACTTTC | CAAGGAGANGLTF
NA | TRBJ1-4 | NA | TRBV4-3 | TGCGCCAGCAGCCACGGTCGCCGGGATGTTAATGAAAAACTGTTTTTT | CASSHGRRDVNEKLFF
NA | TRBJ2-6 | NA | TRBV30 | TGTGCCCGTGACAGCCGGGCCAACGGCCTGACTTTC | CARDSRANGLTF
NA | TRBJ1-1 | NA | TRBV30 | TGTGCCTGGACCCCATCCTACAGGTTGACTGAAGCTTTCTTT | CAWTPSYRLTEAFF
once | TRBJ2-3 | NA | TRBV7-3 | TGTGCCAGCAGCGACCGAGGTACGCAGTATTTT | CASSDRGTQYF
NA | TRBJ2-6 | NA | TRBV6-5 | TGTGCCAGCAGGCCCGACACAGCTGGGGCCAACGTCCTGACTTTC | CASRPDTAGANVLTF
few | TRBJ2-1 | NA | TRBV11-3 | TGTGCCAGCAGCTTGGGCTCCGCGAATGAGCAGTTCTTC | CASSLGSANEQFF
few | TRBJ1-1 | NA | TRBV18 | TGTGCCAGCTCACCACCAGACAGGCTCTGGGTGAACACTGAAGCTTTCTTT | CASSPPDRLWVNTEAFF
NA | TRBJ2-1 | TRBD2 | TRBV5-1 | TGCGCCAGCAGCAATGGACTAGCGGGAGGAAGTGAGCAGTTCTTC | CASSNGLAGGSEQFF
NA | TRBJ2-1 | TRBD2 | TRBV7-9 | TGTGCCAGCAGCTTAAAACTAGCGGGATCCTACAATGAGCAGTTCTTC | CASSLKLAGSYNEQFF
once | TRBJ1-1 | TRBD1 | TRBV5-6 | TGTGCCAGCAGCTTGGCAGGGACAGGGCGCTTGAACACTGAAGCTTTCTTT | CASSLAGTGRLNTEAFF